One sample yielded the 9 T cell receptor beta chains listed below, sequenced in a study of T-cell reconstitution after alpha-beta-depleted transplantation in children. Unique molecular identifiers were incorporated into the prepared TCRbeta library. MiXCR, applied by TCRdb to the PCR reads, yields one record per CDR3 protein. The data contain about 830,000 distinct CDR3 sequences, 15% to 20% of them singletons. The material sequenced was PBMCs, mostly from graft donor cells, taken 360 days after TCRalphabeta/CD19-depleted stem cell transplant. Receptors originate from a male patient aged 5 to 17 who had a stem cell transplant for acute lymphoblastic leukemia, so the T cells may come from the graft donor.

In this sample, this clonotype turned up a few times. The chain is built from TRBV20-1 and TRBJ2-5, with D unclear. The CDR3 runs 13 residues. Per germline, CDR1 DFQATT and CDR2 SNEGSKA (reference sequence). Trimming took 2 bases from V and 1 from J, leaving 8 bases between them. CDR3 region: CSARKRPQETQYF. CDR3 in DNA: TGCAGTGCTAGAAAGAGACCCCAAGAGACCCAGTACTTC.

The chain joins TRBV5-6 to TRBJ2-1; 14 bases agree with TRBD2. From germline, CDR1 is SGHDT and CDR2 YYEEEE. The CDR3 is 19 residues long. The V gene end was trimmed by 4 bases and the J gene end by 2 bases; junction bases not matched to a gene: 11. The DNA of the CDR3 is TGTGCCAGCAGCATTCCGGGACTAGCGGGAGTCCCCACCTACAATGAGCAGTTCTTC. It is translated as CASSIPGLAGVPTYNEQFF.

This clonotype came up a few times. The V call is TRBV5-6, the J call TRBJ2-3, with 8 positions matching TRBD1. CDR1 and CDR2 from the germline V gene are SGHDT and YYEEEE. The CDR3 is 13 residues long. The V and J ends lost 3 bases and 5 bases, in that order; junction bases with no gene match: 2. CDR3 residues: CASSSDRGDTQYF. CDR3 sequence (DNA): TGTGCCAGCAGCTCTGACAGGGGAGATACGCAGTATTTT.

The chain joins TRBV24-1 to TRBJ2-1; 10 positions match TRBD2. Germline CDR1 KGHDR, CDR2 SFDVKD. The V gene end was trimmed by 6 bases and the J gene end by 2 bases; junction bases not matched to a gene: 6. CDR3 size: 16 residues. DNA for the CDR3: TGTGCCACCAGTATGCCTAGCGGGAGTGCCTACAATGAGCAGTTCTTC. It specifies CATSMPSGSAYNEQFF.

The chain recombines TRBV30 with TRBJ1-5; D is undetermined. V lost 0 bases, J lost 4 bases, and 7 bases lay in between. Germline assignment: CDR1 GTSNPN and CDR2 SVGIG (reference sequence). The CDR3 is 13 residues long. The CDR3 sequence is CAWSVGRNQPQHF. In nucleotides, the CDR3 is TGTGCCTGGAGTGTTGGACGGAATCAGCCCCAGCATTTT.

This clonotype showed up many times. V is TRBV9 and J is TRBJ2-2, with D hard to call. V was shortened by 0 bases and J by 3 bases, with 9 bases between the two germline ends. Germline loops: CDR1 SGDLS, CDR2 YYNGEE. The CDR3 spans 15 residues. CDR3 in DNA: TGTGCCAGCAGCGTAGGAGGTTCTTACACCGGGGAGCTGTTTTTT. Its translation is CASSVGGSYTGELFF.

This clonotype was observed many times. The chain employs TRBV6-1 and TRBJ2-2; no definite D call. Germline assignment: CDR1 MNHNS and CDR2 SASEGT. The CDR3 has 13 amino acids. V was clipped by 10 bases and J by 4 bases, with 13 bases between them. The CDR3 loop is CATSVGTTGELFF. The CDR3 nucleotides read TGTGCCACCTCGGTGGGAACCACCGGGGAGCTGTTTTTT.

This clonotype appeared a few times. The chain uses TRBV29-1 and TRBJ2-1; 9 bases are a match to TRBD2. The CDR3 runs 17 residues. The germline V gene has CDR1 SQVTM and CDR2 ANQGSEA. The V and J ends lost 6 bases and 6 bases, in that order; junction bases with no gene match: 18. The CDR3 region is CSVLGVAGEYSFNEQFF. The CDR3 DNA reads TGCAGCGTCCTGGGGGTAGCGGGAGAATATTCGTTCAATGAGCAGTTCTTC.

This clonotype has a count of ten or more. The V and J genes are TRBV5-1 and TRBJ2-2; tentative D call: TRBD2 (6 bases). Trimming removed 1 base from V and 5 bases from J, with 9 bases in between. The CDR3 is made up of 14 amino acids. In germline, CDR1 is SGHRS, CDR2 YFSETQ. CDR3 sequence: CASSLPSVTGELFF. The CDR3 DNA reads TGCGCCAGCAGCTTGCCTAGCGTAACCGGGGAGCTGTTTTTT.